These 11 T cell receptor beta chains came from one sample sequenced in a study of vaccination effects on CD4 cells after COVID-19. After expansion with viral peptide pools in the ViraFEST assay, antigen-specific CD4+ T cells were sequenced. The authors isolated CD4+ T cells after 10 days of culture. Each participant was given two doses of one vaccine (BNT162b2 or mRNA-1273). Which antigens these TCRs recognize remains unknown. Data came from immunoSEQ multiplex PCR; TCRdb stores just in-frame clones and leaves some out. Found here are roughly 27,000 clones, roughly 70% of them singletons; the top ten hold roughly 9%. The sequences come from CD4+ T cells from PBMCs cultured with HCoV-NL63 spike peptides, collected after COVID-19 vaccination. The receptors here all came from a human donor who received a COVID-19 vaccine.

The chain employs TRBV9 and TRBJ1-3; no clear D gene. V was cut by 2 bases and J by 0 bases, with 9 bases left in between. Per germline, CDR1 SGDLS and CDR2 YYNGEE. The CDR3 is 15 residues long. CDR3 protein: CASSVGGSSGNTIYF. The CDR3 DNA reads TGTGCCAGCAGCGTGGGAGGTAGCTCTGGAAACACCATATATTTT.

V is TRBV11-2 and J is TRBJ2-3; D is uncertain. The germline CDR1 and CDR2 sequences are SGHAT and FQNNGV. Trimming left V 0 bases short and J 0 bases short, with 4 bases between. This CDR3 comprises 14 residues. CDR3 loop: CASSLEPSTDTQYF. DNA of the CDR3: TGTGCCAGCAGCTTAGAGCCTAGCACAGATACGCAGTATTTT.

The CDR3 is CASSQDGSGNIQYF. DNA for the CDR3: TGTGCCAGCAGCCAAGATGGGTCGGGGAACATTCAGTACTTC. The gene calls are TRBV3-1 (or the pseudogene TRBV3-2) and TRBJ2-4; tentative D call: TRBD2 (5 bases). The ends were cut back, 0 bases at V and 7 bases at J, with 10 bases in the middle. The CDR3 runs 14 residues. Germline-derived CDR1 and CDR2 are LGHDT and YNNKEL (reference sequence).

The chain employs TRBV6-5 and TRBJ2-3; D unclear. The CDR3 totals 15 residues. V was trimmed by 6 bases and J by 0 bases, leaving 13 bases between them. In germline, CDR1 is MNHEY, CDR2 SVGAGI. The CDR3 loop reads CASRYFRPSTDTQYF. CDR3 nucleotide sequence: TGTGCCAGCAGATATTTTCGGCCCAGCACAGATACGCAGTATTTT.

The sample holds one count of this clone. The chain carries TRBV19 and TRBJ1-2; possibly TRBD1 for D (5 bases). The CDR3 is made up of 11 amino acids. In germline, CDR1 is LNHDA, CDR2 SQIVND (reference sequence). V was clipped by 6 bases and J by 7 bases, with 9 bases between them. CDR3: CASRMGVGYTF. CDR3 coding DNA: TGTGCCAGTAGAATGGGGGTTGGCTACACCTTC.

The V and J genes are TRBV12-3 or TRBV12-4 and TRBJ2-3; possibly TRBD1 for D (5 bases). The V gene lost 2 bases and the J gene lost 11 bases, with 14 bases spanning the gap. This CDR3 has 13 amino acids. CDR3 in DNA: TGTGCCAGCAGTTTATCTCCGCCCAGGGAGCAGTATTTT. Translation gives CASSLSPPREQYF.

J is TRBJ1-3 and V is TRBV4-1; D is possibly TRBD1 (5 bases). Germline V gene data show CDR1 as MGHRA and CDR2 as YSYEKL. Trimming pared 3 bases from V and 2 bases from J, leaving 23 bases between. The CDR3 totals 19 residues. The CDR3, as DNA: TGCGCCAGCAGCCAGCCCGCAGACGGGACGGAGGACCCTGGAAACACCATATATTTT. This gives the protein CASSQPADGTEDPGNTIYF.

The chain links TRBV19 to TRBJ1-5, with 7 bases aligning to TRBD1. J lost 4 bases, V lost 6 bases, and 9 bases had no gene match. Germline CDR1 and CDR2: LNHDA and SQIVND (reference sequence). This CDR3 has 15 amino acids. Here the CDR3 DNA reads TGTGCCAGTAGACGGGACAGAATACAAAATCAGCCCCAGCATTTT. Its protein product is CASRRDRIQNQPQHF.

A single count supports this clone. J is TRBJ1-5 and V is TRBV3-1 (or the pseudogene TRBV3-2); 9 bases map to TRBD1. V was pared by 1 base and J by 5 bases, with 0 bases of the junction left unmatched. From germline, CDR1 is LGHDT and CDR2 YNNKEL (reference sequence). The CDR3 totals 14 residues. The CDR3 sequence: CASSQGTGDQPQHF. Here the CDR3 DNA reads TGTGCCAGCAGCCAAGGGACAGGGGATCAGCCCCAGCATTTT.

CDR3 sequence (DNA): TGTGCCAGCAGCGTAGTAAATAGTGGCACCGGGGAGCTGTTTTTT. Its translation is CASSVVNSGTGELFF. The rearrangement joins TRBV9 to TRBJ2-2, with D unclear. The V gene lost 0 bases and the J gene lost 4 bases, with 10 bases spanning the gap. This CDR3 is 15 amino acids long. Germline CDR1 reads SGDLS; CDR2 reads YYNGEE.

The gene calls are TRBV5-4 and TRBJ1-4; 9 bases fit TRBD1. The germline V gene has CDR1 SGHNT and CDR2 YYREEE (reference sequence). The length of the CDR3 is 14 residues. V was clipped by 4 bases and J by 8 bases; unmatched bases: 6. The CDR3 coding sequence is TGTGCCAGCAGCGTACAGGGGGCGGTAGAAAAACTGTTTTTT. It codes for CASSVQGAVEKLFF.